Given below is one TCR beta chain in context. What it binds is not known. MiXCR, run by TCRdb on the RT-PCR reads, gives a single entry per CDR3 protein. This repertoire shows about 480,000 distinct CDR3 sequences, approximately 11% found once; its top ten account for approximately 12%. V shed 0 bases and J shed 1 base, with 7 bases lying between them. Germline CDR1 MNHEY, CDR2 SVGEGT. CDR3 size: 14 residues. This specimen comes from a study of response to subunit inactivated influenza vaccine. Whole-study findings and limits: Researchers suggested that each seasonal influenza vaccination recruits few new T cells.

This sequence joins TRBV6-2 or TRBV6-3 and TRBJ2-7; D ambiguous. This receptor was obtained from a man aged 50-59 years who received an inactivated influenza vaccine. Sequenced material: PBMCs from blood, taken more than 35 days after vaccination. DNA of the CDR3: TGTGCCAGCAGTTACTCGATACGGTCCTACGAGCAGTACTTC. Amino acids: CASSYSIRSYEQYF.